One and the same sample provided the 8 T cell receptor beta chains below, sequenced in a study of T cell repertoires in cytomegalovirus infection. Using its own MiXCR run on the reads, TCRdb lists one record per CDR3 protein. The sample shows about 130,000 distinct CDR3 sequences, under 30% of them seen only once. These receptors are not linked to any known antigen. The material sequenced was PBMCs, sequenced either directly or after in vitro stimulation (not recorded which). The receptors come from a human donor in good health (CMV status not recorded). Some clones in this sample may be carry-over from other donors' samples.

This clonotype has more than one count but fewer than ten. The chain employs TRBV10-1 and TRBJ2-5; a weak D match, TRBD2 (5 bases). Trimming stripped 6 bases from V and 5 bases from J, with 16 bases between. Germline assignment: CDR1 WNHNN and CDR2 SYGVQD (reference sequence). CDR3 length: 14 residues. CDR3 region: CASSSSRQMETQYF. CDR3 DNA sequence: TGCGCCAGCAGCTCTAGCCGGCAAATGGAGACCCAGTACTTC.

The sample holds many counts of this clonotype. The V gene is TRBV11-2, the J gene TRBJ2-7, with TRBD2 matching 10 bases. This CDR3 comprises 14 residues. The V and J ends lost 1 base and 6 bases, in that order; junction bases with no gene match: 3. Germline V CDR1 and CDR2: SGHAT, FQNNGV. Here the CDR3 reads CASSLAAGGGEQYV. CDR3 bases: TGTGCCAGCAGCTTAGCAGCGGGAGGGGGCGAGCAGTACGTC.

The chain recombines TRBV19 with TRBJ1-1, with D hard to call. Per the germline V gene, CDR1 is LNHDA and CDR2 is SQIVND (reference sequence). The V and J ends lost 1 base and 8 bases respectively, with 8 bases between them. The CDR3 consists of 12 residues. The CDR3 sequence: CASSIAGHEAFF. In nucleotides, the CDR3 is TGTGCCAGTAGTATAGCGGGCCACGAAGCTTTCTTT.

The chain employs TRBV27 and TRBJ2-5, with D tentatively TRBD1 (6 bases). CDR3 length equals 16 residues. In germline, CDR1 is MNHEY, CDR2 SMNVEV (reference sequence). Between the trimmed V and J ends, which lost 5 bases and 5 bases, there was a span of 21 bases. For the CDR3, the DNA is TGTGCCAGCAGTCCCCGGACAGAGGCTGTGGTTGAGACCCAGTACTTC. As protein: CASSPRTEAVVETQYF.

This clonotype was counted only a few times. Written as DNA, the CDR3 is TGCAGTGCTGGACAAGCGGGAGGGAGGGCAGATACGCAGTATTTT. It is translated as CSAGQAGGRADTQYF. The gene calls are TRBV20-1 and TRBJ2-3; TRBD2 agrees at 10 bases. J was trimmed by 4 bases and V by 5 bases; bases with no gene match: 9. CDR3 length equals 15 residues. Germline CDR1 reads DFQATT; CDR2 reads SNEGSKA (reference sequence).

The genes are TRBV6-6 and TRBJ2-3; 12 positions agree with TRBD2. CDR1 MNHNY and CDR2 SVGAGI come from the germline V gene (reference sequence). V shed 6 bases, J shed 1 base, and the junction held 17 bases outside the gene matches. The CDR3 covers 20 residues. The CDR3 loop reads CASRTDASGRAVYGTDTQYF. CDR3 coding DNA: TGTGCCAGCAGGACGGACGCTAGCGGGAGGGCCGTATACGGCACAGATACGCAGTATTTT.

The sample holds a few counts of this clonotype. The rearrangement uses TRBV25-1 and TRBJ1-1; unclear D gene. This CDR3 has 13 amino acids. With 2 bases removed from V and 5 bases from J, the gap between germline ends came to 9 bases. The germline V gene encodes CDR1 MGHDK and CDR2 SYGVNS. The CDR3 protein is CASSEGWGTEAFF. The CDR3 region has the DNA TGTGCCAGCAGTGAAGGATGGGGAACTGAAGCTTTCTTT.

This clonotype was detected only a few times. This CDR3 is CASSQERDFYGYTF. The CDR3 coding sequence is TGCGCCAGCAGCCAAGAGAGAGACTTCTATGGCTACACCTTC. The chain combines TRBV4-1 with TRBJ1-2; D remains ambiguous. The CDR3 is 14 amino acids. Germline values: CDR1 MGHRA, CDR2 YSYEKL. V was clipped by 0 bases and J by 4 bases, with 9 bases between them.